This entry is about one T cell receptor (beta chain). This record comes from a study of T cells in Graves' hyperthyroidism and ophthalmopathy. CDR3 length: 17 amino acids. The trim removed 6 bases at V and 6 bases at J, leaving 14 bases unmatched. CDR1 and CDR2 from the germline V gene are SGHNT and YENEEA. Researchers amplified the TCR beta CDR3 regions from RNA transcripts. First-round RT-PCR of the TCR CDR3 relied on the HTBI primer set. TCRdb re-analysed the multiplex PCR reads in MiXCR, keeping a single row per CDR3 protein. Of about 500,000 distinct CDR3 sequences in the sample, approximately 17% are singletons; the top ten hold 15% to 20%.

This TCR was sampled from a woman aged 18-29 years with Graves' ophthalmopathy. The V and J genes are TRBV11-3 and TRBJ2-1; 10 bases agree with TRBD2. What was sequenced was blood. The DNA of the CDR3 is TGTGCCAGCAGTTTATGGTTTAGGGCTAGCGGGAGCAATGAGCAGTTCTTC. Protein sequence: CASSLWFRASGSNEQFF.